This passage covers 22 T cell receptor beta chains from one sample sequenced in a study of early T cells in non-severe SARS-CoV-2 infection. MiXCR was run by TCRdb on the 5' RACE reads, yielding one entry per CDR3 protein. Found here are some 28,000 distinct CDR3 sequences, about 4.2% of them singletons; the top ten hold about 12%. What was sequenced was whole blood. The receptors were gathered from an adult who was a healthcare worker with PCR-confirmed SARS-CoV-2 infection or an uninfected control (not recorded which).

The table lists this clonotype with many counts. J is TRBJ2-1 and V is TRBV10-3; D unresolved. Per the germline V gene, CDR1 is ENHRY and CDR2 is SYGVKD. The CDR3 spans 15 residues. V dropped 5 bases and J dropped 4 bases, with 15 bases sitting between them. CDR3 region: CAISPLWGTYNEQFF. In nucleotides, the CDR3 is TGTGCCATCAGTCCCCTATGGGGTACATACAATGAGCAGTTCTTC.

In this sample, this clonotype turned up a few times. This chain joins TRBV4-2 and TRBJ1-6, with 7 bases aligning to TRBD1. V shed 0 bases and J 6 bases; nucleotides not matched to a gene: 5. Germline assignment: CDR1 LGHNA and CDR2 YNFKEQ. The CDR3 length is 16 residues. The CDR3 DNA reads as TGTGCCAGCAGCCAAGAAATGACAGGGCCTAATTCACCCCTCCACTTT. It yields the protein CASSQEMTGPNSPLHF.

The chain carries TRBV28 and TRBJ2-5, with 8 bases identical to TRBD2. The J segment lost 5 bases and the V segment lost 2 bases, leaving 10 bases of the junction unmatched. Germline V CDR1 and CDR2: MDHEN, SYDVKM. The CDR3 is 16 residues long. CDR3 protein: CASSLGTGGRSETQYF. CDR3 bases: TGTGCCAGCAGTTTAGGGACTGGCGGGAGGTCGGAGACCCAGTACTTC.

This clonotype was picked up many times. The V and J genes are TRBV20-1 and TRBJ2-5; D gene uncertain. V was shortened by 6 bases and J by 0 bases, with 11 bases between the two germline ends. Looked up from germline, CDR1 is DFQATT and CDR2 is SNEGSKA (reference sequence). The CDR3 spans 13 residues. The CDR3 region has the DNA TGCAGTGCCGTAGGCTGGTACCAAGAGACCCAGTACTTC. Translating it yields CSAVGWYQETQYF.

This clonotype was recorded many times. This sequence joins TRBV10-3 and TRBJ1-1, with D maybe TRBD1 (6 bases). In germline, CDR1 is ENHRY, CDR2 SYGVKD. The CDR3 has 14 amino acids. Trimming cost V 5 bases and J 1 base, with 11 bases left between them. CDR3 bases: TGTGCCATCAGTCGGACAGAAAAGAACACTGAAGCTTTCTTT. This codes for CAISRTEKNTEAFF.

Sample share makes this clonotype medium-sized (0.01 to 0.1%). The chain carries TRBV12-3 or TRBV12-4 and TRBJ2-3; 7 nucleotides match TRBD1. The CDR3 sequence is 14 residues long. The V and J ends lost 1 base and 4 bases, in that order; junction bases with no gene match: 2. The CDR3 DNA sequence: TGTGCCAGCAGTTTAGAGGGGGCCCCAGATACGCAGTATTTT. It is translated as CASSLEGAPDTQYF.

This clonotype has at least ten counts. The chain combines TRBV7-2 with TRBJ2-5; no definite D call. Germline values: CDR1 SGHTA, CDR2 FQGNSA. Trimming removed 4 bases at V and 2 bases at J, with 14 bases between. The length of the CDR3 is 15 residues. CDR3: CASSSHRLPQETQYF. The CDR3 DNA is TGTGCCAGCAGCTCCCACCGACTGCCACAAGAGACCCAGTACTTC.

This clonotype has more than one count but fewer than ten. The V and J genes are TRBV19 and TRBJ2-7; D remains ambiguous. CDR3 length: 13 amino acids. From germline, CDR1 is LNHDA and CDR2 SQIVND (reference sequence). Trimming removed 0 bases from V and 3 bases from J, with 6 bases in between. DNA of the CDR3: TGTGCCAGTAGTATAGAAAACGGCTACGAGCAGTACTTC. The encoded protein is CASSIENGYEQYF. Looking up the rest from reference TRBV19 and TRBJ2-7 gives the full variable domain: DGGITQSPKYLFRKEGQNVTLSCEQNLNHDAMYWYRQDPGQGLRLIYYSQIVNDFQKGDIAEGYSVSREKKESFPLTVTSAQKNPTAFYLCASSIENGYEQYFGPGTRLTVT.

The chain couples TRBV2 to TRBJ2-5; 7 bases agree with TRBD1. Germline V gene lookup returns CDR1 SNHLY and CDR2 FYNNEI. J lost 3 bases, V lost 4 bases, and 8 bases had no gene match. This CDR3 has 15 residues. CDR3: CASSADRKVKETQYF. For the CDR3, the DNA is TGTGCCAGCAGTGCGGACAGGAAAGTAAAAGAGACCCAGTACTTC.

In this sample, this clonotype turned up a few times. The chain employs TRBV29-1 and TRBJ2-7; D tentatively reads TRBD1 or TRBD2 (6 bases each). Per the germline V gene, CDR1 is SQVTM and CDR2 is ANQGSEA. V lost 4 bases to trimming and J lost 2 bases, with 12 bases between them. CDR3 length: 13 residues. The CDR3 spells CSVVGGSTYEQYF. DNA of the CDR3: TGCAGCGTTGTAGGGGGGTCAACCTACGAGCAGTACTTC.

This clonotype is medium-sized (0.01 to 0.1%) by share. The chain links TRBV7-2 to TRBJ2-3; tentatively, D is TRBD2 (5 bases). Germline V gene lookup returns CDR1 SGHTA and CDR2 FQGNSA. This CDR3 is 15 amino acids long. V shed 3 bases and J shed 0 bases, with 10 bases lying between them. CDR3 nucleotides: TGTGCCAGCAGCTTTAGAGGCGGGAGCACAGATACGCAGTATTTT. Its protein product is CASSFRGGSTDTQYF.

This clonotype came up a few times. This chain links TRBV7-8 with TRBJ2-4; D remains ambiguous. CDR1 and CDR2 from the germline V gene are SGHVS and FQNEAQ. This CDR3 contains 17 residues. Trimming cost V 5 bases and J 0 bases, with 17 bases left between them. CDR3 DNA sequence: TGTGCCAGCAGCCCCCCTTTCCGGAGTTTAGCCAAAAACATTCAGTACTTC. Its protein is CASSPPFRSLAKNIQYF.

This clonotype was observed at least ten times. V gene TRBV5-1 combines with J gene TRBJ2-1, with TRBD1 matching over 10 bases. Losses at the gene ends were 3 bases for V and 4 bases for J; bases not matched to a gene: 4. CDR1 is SGHRS, CDR2 YFSETQ, per germline. The CDR3 has 15 amino acids. CDR3: CASSWGQGKYNEQFF. CDR3 sequence (DNA): TGCGCCAGCAGCTGGGGACAGGGGAAATACAATGAGCAGTTCTTC.

This clonotype has a count of ten or more. The chain has TRBV3-1 and TRBJ2-2, with 8 positions matching TRBD2. Losses at the gene ends were 6 bases for V and 1 base for J; bases not matched to a gene: 7. This CDR3 contains 16 residues. Germline V gene lookup returns CDR1 LGHDT and CDR2 YNNKEL (reference sequence). The CDR3 DNA is TGTGCCAGCAGGTCTAGAGCGGGGGAGAACACCGGGGAGCTGTTTTTT. Protein product: CASRSRAGENTGELFF.

This clonotype was found a few times. In nucleotides, the CDR3 is TGTGCCAGCAGTTTTCTCAGCGGGGAGCTGTTTTTT. It encodes CASSFLSGELFF. The chain is built from TRBV28 and TRBJ2-2; D gene ambiguous. The germline V gene has CDR1 MDHEN and CDR2 SYDVKM. The length of the CDR3 is 12 residues. V was clipped by 3 bases and J by 7 bases, with 6 bases between them.

The CDR3 sequence is CASTDRGEAEAFF. For the CDR3, the DNA is TGTGCCAGCACCGACAGGGGAGAGGCTGAAGCTTTCTTT. The chain joins TRBV7-9 to TRBJ1-1; 8 nucleotides line up with TRBD1. Germline CDR1 reads SEHNR; CDR2 reads FQNEAQ (reference sequence). The CDR3 sequence is 13 residues long. Losses at the gene ends were 7 bases for V and 6 bases for J; bases not matched to a gene: 7.

At least ten counts were recorded for this clonotype. The chain employs TRBV20-1 and TRBJ2-7; 16 positions match TRBD2. CDR3 length: 16 amino acids. The junction had 5 bases not matched to a gene; V was cut back by 4 bases and J by 2 bases. CDR1 is DFQATT, CDR2 SNEGSKA, per germline (reference sequence). This chain's CDR3 is CSATGTSGRAPYEQYF. CDR3 nucleotide sequence: TGCAGTGCTACCGGGACTAGCGGGAGGGCCCCCTACGAGCAGTACTTC.

At least ten counts were recorded for this clonotype. The chain uses TRBV12-3 or TRBV12-4 and TRBJ1-3; 8 nucleotides agree with TRBD1. Trimming at V came to 6 bases and at J to 2 bases, leaving 3 bases not matched to a gene. There are 14 residues in the CDR3. The CDR3 sequence: CASSLTGAGNTIYF. DNA of the CDR3: TGTGCCAGCAGCTTGACAGGGGCTGGAAACACCATATATTTT.

This clonotype was counted many times. V is TRBV6-6 and J is TRBJ2-7; D is unresolved. Trimming took 5 bases from V and 1 from J, leaving 12 bases between them. Germline CDR1 is MNHNY and CDR2 is SVGAGI (reference sequence). This CDR3 contains 14 residues. The CDR3 DNA follows: TGTGCCAGCAGTCAAGTAGTGGTTTCCTACGAGCAGTACTTC. Its translation is CASSQVVVSYEQYF.

This clonotype was seen repeatedly, ten times or more. As DNA, the CDR3 is TGCAGTGCTAGTGCCGGGAGCTCTGGGGCCAACGTCCTGACTTTC. Protein sequence: CSASAGSSGANVLTF. The V gene is TRBV20-1, the J gene TRBJ2-6; the D gene is possibly TRBD2 (6 bases). The V gene's germline CDR1 is DFQATT and CDR2 SNEGSKA (reference sequence). The CDR3 has 15 residues. With 3 bases removed from V and 0 bases from J, the gap between germline ends came to 9 bases.

There are many counts of this clonotype. The genes are TRBV27 and TRBJ1-2; 9 nucleotides line up with TRBD1. Trimming cost V 5 bases and J 3 bases; bases outside gene matches: 7. There are 15 residues in the CDR3. Per germline, CDR1 MNHEY and CDR2 SMNVEV (reference sequence). The CDR3 loop is CASSTGDRADYGYTF. DNA for the CDR3: TGTGCCAGCAGTACGGGGGACAGGGCGGACTATGGCTACACCTTC.

The sample holds many counts of this clonotype. The chain joins TRBV5-1 to TRBJ2-7, with TRBD1 matching 9 bases. J lost 0 bases, V lost 4 bases, and 2 bases had no gene match. The CDR3 extends over 14 amino acids. Germline V gene data show CDR1 as SGHRS and CDR2 as YFSETQ. CDR3 sequence (DNA): TGCGCCAGCAGCCCGGGACAGGGCTCCTACGAGCAGTACTTC. This codes for CASSPGQGSYEQYF.